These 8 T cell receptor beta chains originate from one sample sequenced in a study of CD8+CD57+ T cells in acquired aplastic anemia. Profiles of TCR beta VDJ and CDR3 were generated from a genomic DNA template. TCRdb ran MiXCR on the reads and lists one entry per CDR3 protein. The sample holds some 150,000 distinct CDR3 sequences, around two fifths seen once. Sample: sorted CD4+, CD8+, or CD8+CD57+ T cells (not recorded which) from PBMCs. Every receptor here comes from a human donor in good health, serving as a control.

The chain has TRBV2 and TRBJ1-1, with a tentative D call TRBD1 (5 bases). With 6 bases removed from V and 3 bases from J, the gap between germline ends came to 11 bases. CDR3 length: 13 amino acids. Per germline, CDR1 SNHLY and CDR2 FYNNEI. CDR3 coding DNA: TGTGCCAGCAGCCTTTACAGGTACACTGAAGCTTTCTTT. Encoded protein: CASSLYRYTEAFF.

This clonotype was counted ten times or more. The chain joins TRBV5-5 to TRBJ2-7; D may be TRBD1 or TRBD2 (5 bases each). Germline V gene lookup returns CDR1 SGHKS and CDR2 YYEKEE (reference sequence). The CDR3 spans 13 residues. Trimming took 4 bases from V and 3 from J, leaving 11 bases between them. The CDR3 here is CASSPGRNYEQYF. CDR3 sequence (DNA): TGTGCCAGCAGCCCGGGACGGAACTACGAGCAGTACTTC.

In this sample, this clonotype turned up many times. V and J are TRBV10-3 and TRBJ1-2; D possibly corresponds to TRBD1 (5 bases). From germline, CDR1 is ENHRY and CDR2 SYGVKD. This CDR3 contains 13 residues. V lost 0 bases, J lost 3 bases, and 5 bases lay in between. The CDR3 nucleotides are TGTGCCATCAGTGAGTCGGGGGACTATGGCTACACCTTC. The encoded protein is CAISESGDYGYTF.

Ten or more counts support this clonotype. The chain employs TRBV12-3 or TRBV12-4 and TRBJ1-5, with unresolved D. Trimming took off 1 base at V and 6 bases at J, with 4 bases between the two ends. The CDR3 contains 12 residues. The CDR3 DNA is TGTGCCAGCAGTTTAGGTCCTCAGCCCCAGCATTTT. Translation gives CASSLGPQPQHF.

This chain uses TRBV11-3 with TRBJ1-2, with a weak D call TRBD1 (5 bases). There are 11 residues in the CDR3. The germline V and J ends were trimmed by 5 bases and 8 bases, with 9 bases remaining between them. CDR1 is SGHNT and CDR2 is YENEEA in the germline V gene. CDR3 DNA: TGTGCCAGCAGCGGACGACAGGGCTACACCTTC. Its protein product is CASSGRQGYTF.

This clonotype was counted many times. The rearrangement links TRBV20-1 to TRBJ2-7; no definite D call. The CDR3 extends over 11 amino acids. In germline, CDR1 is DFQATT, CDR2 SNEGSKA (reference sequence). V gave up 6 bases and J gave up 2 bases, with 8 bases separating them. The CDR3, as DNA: TGCAGTGCCCCAAGCCCCTACGAGCAGTACTTC. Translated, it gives CSAPSPYEQYF.

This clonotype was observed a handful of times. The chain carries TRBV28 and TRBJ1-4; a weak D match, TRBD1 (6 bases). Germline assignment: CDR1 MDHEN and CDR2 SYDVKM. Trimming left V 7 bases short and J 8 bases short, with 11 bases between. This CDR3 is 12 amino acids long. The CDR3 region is CASNTGREKLFF. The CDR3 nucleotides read TGTGCCAGCAATACAGGGAGAGAAAAACTGTTTTTT. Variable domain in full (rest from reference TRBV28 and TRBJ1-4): DVKVTQSSRYLVKRTGEKVFLECVQDMDHENMFWYRQDPGLGLRLIYFSYDVKMKEKGDIPEGYSVSREKKERFSLILESASTNQTSMYLCASNTGREKLFFGSGTQLSVL.

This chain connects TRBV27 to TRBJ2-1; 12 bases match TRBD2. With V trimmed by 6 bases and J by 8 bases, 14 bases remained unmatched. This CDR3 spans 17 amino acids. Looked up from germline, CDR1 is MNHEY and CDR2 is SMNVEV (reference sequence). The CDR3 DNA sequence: TGTGCCAGCAGAAAACTAGCGGGGGGCCTCTTAAGCTATGAGCAGTTCTTC. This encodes CASRKLAGGLLSYEQFF.